This is a list of T cell receptor beta chains from one sample in a study of early T cells in non-severe SARS-CoV-2 infection. Each CDR3 protein is one row after TCRdb ran MiXCR on the 5' RACE reads. This table holds 85,000 to 90,000 distinct CDR3 sequences, approximately 14% found once. The specimen was whole blood. The origin of the receptors is an adult who was a healthcare worker with PCR-confirmed SARS-CoV-2 infection or an uninfected control (not recorded which). The CDR3 runs from the conserved cysteine through the conserved F or W. The D gene is left open where the match is weak. Expanded clones get a size class; other rows say once, few or many, or leave the size out.

TRBJ2-7,TRBV12-3/TRBV12-4,few,TRBD1,CASSLGQGELYEQYF,TGTGCCAGCAGTTTGGGACAGGGGGAACTTTACGAGCAGTACTTC
TRBJ1-1,TRBV24-1,.,.,CATSKAGLTNTEAFF,TGTGCCACCAGTAAGGCAGGACTGACGAACACTGAAGCTTTCTTT
TRBJ2-3,TRBV28,medium-sized,TRBD2,CASRNPRTSGGSTDTQYF,TGTGCCAGCAGGAACCCTCGGACTAGCGGGGGAAGCACAGATACGCAGTATTTT
TRBJ2-3,TRBV7-2,few,.,CASTPPTDTQYF,TGTGCCAGCACGCCCCCCACAGATACGCAGTATTTT
TRBJ1-2,TRBV19,many,.,CASSGYGALPAGYTF,TGTGCCAGTAGTGGGTACGGGGCTTTGCCCGCGGGCTACACCTTC
TRBJ2-7,TRBV2,many,.,CASRSMALSSYEQYF,TGTGCCTCCAGATCAATGGCTCTAAGCTCCTACGAGCAGTACTTC
TRBJ1-1,TRBV20-1,once,.,CSATRTMNTEAFF,TGCAGTGCTACAAGGACGATGAACACTGAAGCTTTCTTT
TRBJ1-4,TRBV4-1,.,.,CASSQDSVGVGEKLFF,TGCGCCAGCAGCCAAGATTCCGTAGGGGTCGGTGAAAAACTGTTTTTT
TRBJ2-2,TRBV6-2/TRBV6-3,.,TRBD2,CASTPLGGTSRTGELFF,TGTGCCAGCACCCCCTTGGGCGGGACTAGCCGGACCGGGGAGCTGTTTTTT
TRBJ1-1,TRBV6-2/TRBV6-3,many,TRBD1,CASSRGQLNTEAFF,TGTGCCAGCAGCCGGGGACAGCTGAACACTGAAGCTTTCTTT
TRBJ2-3,TRBV6-2/TRBV6-3,few,TRBD2,CASSEPASGLTDTQYF,TGTGCCAGCAGTGAACCGGCTAGCGGGTTAACAGATACGCAGTATTTT
TRBJ1-3,TRBV7-3,many,.,CASSLSGSAGNTIYF,TGTGCCAGCAGCTTGAGTGGGTCAGCCGGAAACACCATATATTTT
TRBJ1-1,TRBV9,few,.,CASSDSWGTEAFF,TGTGCCAGCAGCGATAGCTGGGGAACTGAAGCTTTCTTT
TRBJ1-5,TRBV7-8,many,TRBD1,CASSLGAGRQGNQPQHF,TGTGCCAGCAGCTTAGGGGCCGGACGACAGGGGAATCAGCCCCAGCATTTT
TRBJ2-5,TRBV11-2,many,.,CASKLTANLQETQYF,TGTGCCAGCAAACTCACGGCCAACTTGCAAGAGACCCAGTACTTC
TRBJ1-2,TRBV28,.,.,CASSLPPVFYTF,TGTGCCAGCAGTTTACCCCCAGTATTCTACACCTTC
TRBJ2-1,TRBV20-1,many,TRBD2,CSARGGSGDHEQFF,TGCAGTGCTAGAGGGGGGAGCGGGGATCATGAGCAGTTCTTC
TRBJ1-2,TRBV4-1,few,.,CASSQGQEGYGYTF,TGCGCCAGCAGCCAAGGACAGGAAGGCTATGGCTACACCTTC
TRBJ1-5,TRBV20-1,few,.,CSARGRTVYSNQPQHF,TGCAGTGCTAGAGGCAGGACAGTGTATAGCAATCAGCCCCAGCATTTT
TRBJ1-1,TRBV11-3,few,.,CASSLDRRTEAFF,TGTGCCAGCAGCTTAGATCGGCGAACTGAAGCTTTCTTT
TRBJ2-3,TRBV18,once,.,CASSEYEDTQYF,TGTGCCAGCTCAGAATACGAGGATACGCAGTATTTT
TRBJ2-7,TRBV6-1,.,.,CASSEAGDPYEQYF,TGTGCCAGCAGTGAAGCGGGGGATCCCTACGAGCAGTACTTC
TRBJ1-5,TRBV27,few,.,CASSLSGGNQPQHF,TGTGCCAGCAGTTTATCAGGGGGGAATCAGCCCCAGCATTTT
TRBJ1-6,TRBV10-1,few,.,CASSESRGSNSPLHF,TGCGCCAGCAGTGAGTCGAGGGGTAGTAATTCACCCCTCCACTTT
TRBJ1-3,TRBV12-3/TRBV12-4,.,.,CASSFPQGMGNTIYF,TGTGCCAGCAGTTTCCCACAGGGTATGGGAAACACCATATATTTT
TRBJ2-7,TRBV29-1,.,.,CSVDPSGRGIEQYF,TGCAGCGTTGACCCCTCGGGCAGGGGCATCGAGCAGTACTTC
TRBJ2-7,TRBV9,.,.,CASSPRQDPYEQYF,TGTGCCAGCAGCCCAAGACAGGACCCCTACGAGCAGTACTTC
TRBJ2-7,TRBV11-2,.,.,CASSLAAGEYEQYF,TGTGCCAGCAGCTTAGCGGCAGGGGAGTACGAGCAGTACTTC
TRBJ2-1,TRBV7-6,.,.,CASSSDGSSYNEQFF,TGTGCCAGCAGTTCTGACGGCAGCTCCTACAATGAGCAGTTCTTC
TRBJ2-3,TRBV10-3,.,TRBD2,CAISGGGIVGTDTQYF,TGTGCCATCAGTGGGGGGGGAATCGTTGGCACAGATACGCAGTATTTT
TRBJ1-2,TRBV29-1,few,.,CSVNKRQGEWYGYTF,TGCAGCGTAAATAAACGGCAGGGCGAATGGTATGGCTACACCTTC
TRBJ1-2,TRBV20-1,many,.,CSARPGTPYAYGYTF,TGCAGTGCTAGACCTGGGACACCCTACGCGTATGGCTACACCTTC
TRBJ2-1,TRBV12-3/TRBV12-4,many,TRBD2,CASSGSGGAFDEQFF,TGTGCCAGCAGTGGTAGCGGGGGGGCTTTTGATGAGCAGTTCTTC
TRBJ1-4,TRBV7-2,.,.,CASSRGGQEKLFF,TGTGCCAGCAGCCGTGGGGGCCAGGAAAAACTGTTTTTT
TRBJ2-7,TRBV3-1,.,TRBD1,CASSQDSGTGPYEQYF,TGTGCCAGCAGCCAAGATTCCGGGACAGGGCCCTACGAGCAGTACTTC
TRBJ2-1,TRBV6-2/TRBV6-3,few,TRBD2,CASNPGSAGDYNEQFF,TGTGCCAGCAACCCCGGGTCGGCGGGGGACTACAATGAGCAGTTCTTC
TRBJ2-5,TRBV28,few,.,CASSFTETQYF,TGTGCCAGCAGTTTCACCGAGACCCAGTACTTC
TRBJ1-6,TRBV5-1,.,.,CASSTTNSPLHF,TGCGCCAGCAGCACTACCAATTCACCCCTCCACTTT
TRBJ1-6,TRBV28,few,.,CASSIRQAYNSPLHF,TGTGCCAGCAGCATTAGACAAGCATATAATTCACCCCTCCACTTT
TRBJ2-1,TRBV11-2,few,.,CASSPTGGDEQFF,TGTGCCAGCAGCCCAACCGGGGGCGATGAGCAGTTCTTC
TRBJ2-3,TRBV24-1,many,TRBD2,CATSDLTGGASTQYF,TGTGCCACCAGTGATTTGACCGGGGGGGCCAGTACGCAGTATTTT
TRBJ1-6,TRBV5-1,few,.,CASSFRTENSPLHF,TGCGCCAGCAGCTTCCGAACAGAAAATTCACCCCTCCACTTT
TRBJ2-1,TRBV6-2/TRBV6-3,.,TRBD2,CASSYAGGPLEQFF,TGTGCCAGCAGTTACGCGGGGGGGCCTCTGGAGCAGTTCTTC
TRBJ1-3,TRBV12-3/TRBV12-4,once,.,CASRFNTIYF,TGTGCCAGCAGGTTTAACACCATATATTTT
TRBJ1-3,TRBV10-3,.,TRBD1,CAIIPTGGLSGNTIYF,TGTGCCATCATTCCGACAGGGGGCCTCTCTGGAAACACCATATATTTT
TRBJ2-5,TRBV7-9,few,.,CASSSEAGQETQYF,TGTGCCAGCAGCAGCGAGGCGGGTCAAGAGACCCAGTACTTC
TRBJ1-5,TRBV12-3/TRBV12-4,.,TRBD1,CASSRPPGQGSLQPQHF,TGTGCCAGCAGTCGACCACCGGGACAGGGATCGCTACAGCCCCAGCATTTT
TRBJ2-3,TRBV9,many,.,CASSVFGSLADTQYF,TGTGCCAGCAGCGTATTTGGCTCCTTGGCAGATACGCAGTATTTT
TRBJ2-7,TRBV7-2,few,.,CASSLGRVTRYEQYF,TGTGCCAGCAGCTTAGGGAGAGTTACTCGGTACGAGCAGTACTTC
TRBJ2-7,TRBV30,many,.,CAWSGTYEQYF,TGTGCCTGGAGTGGGACCTACGAGCAGTACTTC
TRBJ1-2,TRBV12-3/TRBV12-4,many,.,CASSPTAYGYTF,TGTGCCAGCAGTCCGACCGCCTATGGCTACACCTTC
TRBJ2-7,TRBV2,few,.,CASLADRVYEQYF,TGTGCCAGCCTAGCGGACAGGGTCTACGAGCAGTACTTC
TRBJ2-5,TRBV5-1,few,TRBD1,CASSPGGTYQETQYF,TGCGCCAGCAGCCCAGGGGGCACGTACCAAGAGACCCAGTACTTC
TRBJ2-3,TRBV25-1,few,.,CASSDGLDTQYF,TGTGCCAGCAGTGATGGGCTAGATACGCAGTATTTT
TRBJ2-5,TRBV5-1,few,.,CASSWKETQYF,TGCGCCAGCAGCTGGAAAGAGACCCAGTACTTC
TRBJ2-7,TRBV18,few,.,CASSPAGSYEQYF,TGTGCCAGCTCACCGGCCGGTTCCTACGAGCAGTACTTC
TRBJ2-5,TRBV6-5,.,.,CASSFTGQETQYF,TGTGCCAGCAGTTTTACCGGTCAAGAGACCCAGTACTTC
TRBJ2-7,TRBV25-1,.,.,CASSSRGIDEQYF,TGTGCCAGCAGTTCTAGGGGAATCGACGAGCAGTACTTC
TRBJ1-5,TRBV10-3,many,TRBD1,CAITTGGSNQPQHF,TGTGCCATCACTACAGGGGGCTCAAATCAGCCCCAGCATTTT